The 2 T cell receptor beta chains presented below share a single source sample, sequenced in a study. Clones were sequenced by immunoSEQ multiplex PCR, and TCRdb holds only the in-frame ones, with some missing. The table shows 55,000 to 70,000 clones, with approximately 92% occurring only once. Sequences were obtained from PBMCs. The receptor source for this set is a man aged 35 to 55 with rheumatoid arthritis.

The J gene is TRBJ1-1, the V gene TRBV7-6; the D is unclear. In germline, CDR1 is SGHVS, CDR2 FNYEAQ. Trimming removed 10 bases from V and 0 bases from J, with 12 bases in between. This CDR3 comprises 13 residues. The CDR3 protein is CAIRPQLNTEAFF. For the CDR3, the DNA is TGTGCCATCCGGCCCCAACTGAACACTGAAGCTTTCTTT.

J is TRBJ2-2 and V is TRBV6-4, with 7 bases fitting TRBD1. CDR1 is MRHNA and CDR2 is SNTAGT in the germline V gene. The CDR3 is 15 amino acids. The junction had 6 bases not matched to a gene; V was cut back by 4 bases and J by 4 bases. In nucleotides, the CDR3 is TGTGCCAGCAGTGTCGAGGGGGCGGGCACCGGGGAGCTGTTTTTT. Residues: CASSVEGAGTGELFF.